Detailed here is one TCR beta chain. The target of this receptor is not known. One base away there is no much larger clone; base qualities are not given. The data are from a study of blood T cell repertoires in COVID-19 (dated by TCRdb to 2020 to 2021). As for the study more broadly: The collaborator samples originated in the United States, Italy and Spain and spanned the acute and convalescent phases of COVID-19. The repertoires were released in a freely available public database intended as a resource for research on the immune response to SARS-CoV-2. Where HLA class I and class II types were available, the types were taken from metadata supplied by the sample provider, not from assay-based typing. The sample metadata nearly always contained a de-identified subject ID, COVID-19 status, age in years and sex. Subjects who had been exposed to COVID-19, were actively infected with it, or had recovered from it provided the deeply sampled blood TCRbeta repertoires that made up the dataset. The material from the prospective study consisted of cDNA or gDNA derived from T cells, B-cell-depleted T cells, or PBMCs. Samples came from the ongoing ImmuneRACE study (first 160 participants) plus 1,254 subjects from 6 global collaborators.

As encoded in the germline V gene (reference sequence), CDR1 is LGHDT while CDR2 is YNNKEL. V and J are truncated by 2 bases and 6 bases respectively, leaving an intervening sequence of 13 bases. The CDR3 contains 14 residues, cysteine and phenylalanine counted. The retained sequence is limited to the CDR3, 42 bases, with the frame set at the first base. Participants in the prospective study were aged about 18 to 95 years, lived in 24 United States geographic areas, and enrolled through a virtual design. Cohort assignment in the prospective study relied on participant-reported clinical history from a screening survey and a study questionnaire. For ImmuneRACE Cohort 3, a participant was defined as recovered based on two consecutive negative NP/OP PCR tests, clearance by a healthcare professional, or resolution of symptoms. In the prospective study, mobile phlebotomists collected whole blood, serum and a nasopharyngeal or oropharyngeal swab from each participant. Participants in the prospective study had the option to provide additional blood draws and questionnaires over an approximately 2-month period. Before DNA extraction, blood samples from the prospective study were shipped at room temperature or frozen.

TCRbeta CDR3 regions were amplified from genomic DNA using the immunoSEQ Assay, a bias-controlled multiplex PCR. The original methods were these. The number of nucleated cells in each sample was estimated by amplification of reference gene primers within the assay. To quantify the absolute abundance of each unique TCRbeta CDR3 rearrangement, sequence reads were collapsed and filtered. For each sample, productive Simpson clonality was calculated as the square root of Simpson's diversity index over productive rearrangements. The source is immuneACCESS, and TCRdb retained only in-frame sequences with V and J called. Part of the clones is not carried over; for the studies checked, unresolved V genes explain less than half of this, and the remainder is unexplained. For V, J and clone size, that table is used; D and trimming come from the DNA. The sample data list roughly 500,000 clones, and 88% of these were observed just once. The ten largest clones take up approximately 8% of the sample.

Results the study describes overall, beyond this receptor: The quantity of clinical and demographic metadata differed by source and by participant and was supplied without curation.

The sequence was collected from a woman aged 55-69 years who had recovered from COVID-19. Recombination connected TRBV3-1 (or the pseudogene TRBV3-2) to TRBJ1-1; no D segment can be confidently identified. Sample: PBMCs or T cells enriched from blood (not recorded which). CDR3 reads: CASSQNLAASEAFF. DNA sequence: TGTGCCAGCAGCCAAAATCTGGCAGCGTCTGAAGCTTTCTTT.